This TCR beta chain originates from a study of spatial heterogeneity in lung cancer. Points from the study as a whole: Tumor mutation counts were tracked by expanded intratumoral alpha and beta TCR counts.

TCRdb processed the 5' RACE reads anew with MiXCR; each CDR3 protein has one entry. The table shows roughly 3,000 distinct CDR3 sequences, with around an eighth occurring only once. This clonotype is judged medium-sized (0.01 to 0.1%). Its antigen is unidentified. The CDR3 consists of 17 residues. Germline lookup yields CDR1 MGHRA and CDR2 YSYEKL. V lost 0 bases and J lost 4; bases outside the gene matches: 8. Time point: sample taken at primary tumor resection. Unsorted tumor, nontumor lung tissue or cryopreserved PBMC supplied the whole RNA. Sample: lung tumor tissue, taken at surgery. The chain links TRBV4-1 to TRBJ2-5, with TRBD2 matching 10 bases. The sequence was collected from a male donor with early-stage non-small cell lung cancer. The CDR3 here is CASSQDSPSGGLETQYF. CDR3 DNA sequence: TGCGCCAGCAGCCAAGATAGTCCTAGCGGGGGCTTAGAGACCCAGTACTTC.